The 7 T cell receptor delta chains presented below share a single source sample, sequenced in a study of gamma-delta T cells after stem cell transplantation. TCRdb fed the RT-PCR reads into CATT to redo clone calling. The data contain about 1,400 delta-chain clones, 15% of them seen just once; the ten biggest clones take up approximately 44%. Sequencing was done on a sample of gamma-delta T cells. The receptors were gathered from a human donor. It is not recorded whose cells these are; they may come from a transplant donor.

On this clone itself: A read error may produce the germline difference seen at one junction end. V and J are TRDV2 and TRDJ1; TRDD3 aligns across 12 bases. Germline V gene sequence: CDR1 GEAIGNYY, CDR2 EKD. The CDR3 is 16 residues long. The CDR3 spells CACDPFLGDTTDKLIF. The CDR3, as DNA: TGTGCCTGTGACCCATTCCTGGGGGATACGACCGATAAACTGATCTTT.

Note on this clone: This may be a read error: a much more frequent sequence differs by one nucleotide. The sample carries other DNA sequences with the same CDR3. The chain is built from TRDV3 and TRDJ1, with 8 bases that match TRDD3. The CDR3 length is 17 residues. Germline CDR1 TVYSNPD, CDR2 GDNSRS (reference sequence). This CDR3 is CASTLPSLVLGADKLIF. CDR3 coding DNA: TGTGCCTCCACTTTACCTTCCCTTGTACTGGGGGCCGATAAACTCATCTTC.

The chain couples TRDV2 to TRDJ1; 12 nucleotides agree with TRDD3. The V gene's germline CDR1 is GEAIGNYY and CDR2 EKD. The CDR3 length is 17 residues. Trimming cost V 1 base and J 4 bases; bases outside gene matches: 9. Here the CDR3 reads CACDTILGDTVGDKLIF. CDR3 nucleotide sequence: TGTGCCTGTGACACAATACTGGGGGATACAGTGGGCGATAAACTCATCTTT.

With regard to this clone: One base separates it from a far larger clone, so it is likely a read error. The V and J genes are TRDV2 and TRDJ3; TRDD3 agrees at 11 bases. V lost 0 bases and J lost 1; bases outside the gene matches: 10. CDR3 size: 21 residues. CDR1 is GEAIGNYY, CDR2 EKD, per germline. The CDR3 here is CACDTASCGGYDSWDTRQMFF. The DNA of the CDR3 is TGTGCCTGTGACACCGCGTCGTGTGGGGGATACGATTCCTGGGACACCCGACAGATGTTTTTC.

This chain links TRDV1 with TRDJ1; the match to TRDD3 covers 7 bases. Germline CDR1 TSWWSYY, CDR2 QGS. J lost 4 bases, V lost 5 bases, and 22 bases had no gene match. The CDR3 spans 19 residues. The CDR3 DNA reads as TGTGCTCTTGGGAAGGCCCCGAGCTGGGGGCGGGTGGAGGTCGATAAACTCATCTTT. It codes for CALGKAPSWGRVEVDKLIF.

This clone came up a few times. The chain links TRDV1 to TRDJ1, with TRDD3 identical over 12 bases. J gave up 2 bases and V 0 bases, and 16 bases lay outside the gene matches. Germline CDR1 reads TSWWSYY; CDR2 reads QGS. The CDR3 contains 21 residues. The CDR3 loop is CALGELAGGYWGILGTDKLIF. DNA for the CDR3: TGTGCTCTTGGGGAACTAGCCGGGGGGTACTGGGGGATACTAGGGACCGATAAACTCATCTTT.

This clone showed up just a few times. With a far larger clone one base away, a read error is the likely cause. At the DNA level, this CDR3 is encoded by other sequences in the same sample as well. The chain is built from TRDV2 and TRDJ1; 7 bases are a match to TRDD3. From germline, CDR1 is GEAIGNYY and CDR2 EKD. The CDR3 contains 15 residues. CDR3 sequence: CACDYLRGGMSKLIF. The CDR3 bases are TGCGCCTGTGACTACCTACGTGGGGGGATGAGTAAACTCATCTTT.